This T cell receptor beta chain was sequenced in a study of blood T cells in healthy people across ages. Germline V lookup: CDR1 ENHRY, CDR2 SYGVKD. Trimming took 6 bases from V and 6 from J; bases not matched to a gene: 9. This CDR3 contains 16 residues. A sample-barcoded 5' primer and a J-beta primer mix were used in a second PCR of about 7 to 11 cycles. TCRdb passed the 5' RACE reads through MiXCR, listing each CDR3 protein once. The data contain 650,000 to 800,000 distinct CDR3 sequences, 44% of them seen just once; the ten biggest clones take up roughly 18%. The sequencing sample was made of blood. V usage is TRBV10-3 and J usage is TRBJ2-3, with 13 bases lining up with TRBD2. The receptor was isolated from a man aged 60 to 69 in good health. CDR3 amino acids: CAISYSTSGGTDTQYF. Here the CDR3 DNA reads TGTGCCATCAGCTACTCGACTAGCGGGGGGACCGATACGCAGTATTTT.